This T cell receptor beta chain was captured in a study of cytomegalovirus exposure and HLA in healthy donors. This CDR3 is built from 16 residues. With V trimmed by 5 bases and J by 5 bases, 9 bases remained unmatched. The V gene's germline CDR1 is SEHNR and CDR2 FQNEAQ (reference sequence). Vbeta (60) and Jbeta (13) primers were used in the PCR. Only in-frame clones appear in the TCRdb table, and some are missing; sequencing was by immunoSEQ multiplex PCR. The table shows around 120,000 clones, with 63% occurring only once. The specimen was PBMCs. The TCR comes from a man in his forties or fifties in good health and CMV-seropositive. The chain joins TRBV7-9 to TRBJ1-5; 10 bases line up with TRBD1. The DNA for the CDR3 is TGTGCCAGCAGCCTCGCGGAAGGGACAGGGGATCAGCCCCAGCATTTT. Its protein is CASSLAEGTGDQPQHF.